Following are 24 T cell receptor beta chains from one sample sequenced in a study of blood T cell repertoires in COVID-19. The repertoire was sequenced with immunoSEQ multiplex PCR; TCRdb's copy has only in-frame clones and lacks some. Of 100,000 to 150,000 clones listed, about 87% are singletons. The sequenced material came from peripheral blood. These receptors were obtained from a woman aged 65 to 85 with acute or convalescent COVID-19.

The chain is built from TRBV14 and TRBJ2-7; D may be TRBD1 (5 bases). CDR1 is SGHDN and CDR2 is FVKESK in the germline V gene. This CDR3 is 16 amino acids long. The V and J ends lost 4 bases and 0 bases respectively, with 16 bases between them. The CDR3, as DNA: TGTGCCAGCAGCCTAACCCAATTGGGGCTCTCCTACGAGCAGTACTTC. Amino acid sequence: CASSLTQLGLSYEQYF.

The J gene is TRBJ1-5, the V gene TRBV6-6, with no clear D. Germline CDR1 is MNHNY and CDR2 is SVGAGI (reference sequence). Trimming stripped 5 bases from V and 0 bases from J, with 11 bases between. The CDR3 has 15 residues. The CDR3 reads CASSPDQYSNQPQHF. The CDR3 DNA is TGTGCCAGCAGTCCTGATCAGTATAGCAATCAGCCCCAGCATTTT.

This clone was recorded a few times. The rearrangement uses TRBV5-1 and TRBJ1-1, with a possible D match to TRBD1 (5 bases). The germline CDR1 and CDR2 sequences are SGHRS and YFSETQ. The CDR3 totals 18 residues. The V and J ends lost 4 bases and 3 bases respectively, with 25 bases between them. CDR3 loop: CASSPLGRGRLPDTEAFF. In DNA, the CDR3 is TGCGCCAGCAGCCCATTGGGTAGGGGTAGACTCCCTGACACTGAAGCTTTCTTT.

J is TRBJ2-3 and V is TRBV5-6, with D tentatively TRBD2 (5 bases). V was clipped by 4 bases and J by 2 bases, with 17 bases between them. The CDR3 totals 16 residues. The germline V gene has CDR1 SGHDT and CDR2 YYEEEE. CDR3 coding DNA: TGTGCCAGCAGCCCCGTGGAAGGACTGATCACAGATACGCAGTATTTT. Translated, it gives CASSPVEGLITDTQYF.

This clone was detected once. The gene calls are TRBV24-1 and TRBJ2-1; D unclear. This CDR3 contains 13 residues. Trimming removed 5 bases at V and 8 bases at J, with 12 bases between. Germline V gene data show CDR1 as KGHDR and CDR2 as SFDVKD. In nucleotides, the CDR3 is TGTGCCACCAGTGCTCCTGACACGCATGAGCAGTTCTTC. Translating it yields CATSAPDTHEQFF.

This chain links TRBV30 with TRBJ1-1, with 7 bases identical to TRBD1. V dropped 0 bases and J dropped 10; count of bases not matched to a gene: 14. The CDR3 has 15 residues. CDR1 is GTSNPN and CDR2 is SVGIG in the germline V gene (reference sequence). The CDR3 is CAWSVLLGGPLVAFF. The CDR3 nucleotides read TGTGCCTGGAGTGTTCTCTTAGGGGGCCCCCTAGTAGCTTTCTTT.

The chain employs TRBV6-6 and TRBJ1-1, with D unclear. Trimming removed 2 bases at V and 5 bases at J, with 12 bases between. The CDR3 is 14 amino acids. Germline V gives CDR1 MNHNY, CDR2 SVGAGI (reference sequence). CDR3 protein: CASSYPEGGTEAFF. Written as DNA, the CDR3 is TGTGCCAGCAGTTACCCGGAGGGCGGGACTGAAGCTTTCTTT.

The V and J genes are TRBV28 and TRBJ2-5; TRBD2 agrees at 9 bases. The CDR3 loop spans 15 amino acids. V gave up 4 bases and J gave up 1 base; unmatched junction bases: 4. Germline V CDR1 and CDR2: MDHEN, SYDVKM. This CDR3 reads CASSSASGAQETQYF. CDR3 bases: TGTGCCAGCAGTTCCGCTAGCGGGGCCCAAGAGACCCAGTACTTC.

The chain uses TRBV4-1 and TRBJ2-7, with 7 bases matching TRBD1. Germline-derived CDR1 and CDR2 are MGHRA and YSYEKL. The J segment lost 0 bases and the V segment lost 2 bases, leaving 4 bases of the junction unmatched. The CDR3 extends over 15 amino acids. The DNA for the CDR3 is TGCGCCAGCAGCCAATCCGGGACAGTCTCCTACGAGCAGTACTTC. Translating it yields CASSQSGTVSYEQYF.

The rearrangement joins TRBV7-8 to TRBJ2-7, with 8 bases lining up with TRBD1. Germline CDR1 is SGHVS and CDR2 is FQNEAQ. The CDR3 sequence is 13 residues long. The V gene end was trimmed by 5 bases and the J gene end by 6 bases; junction bases not matched to a gene: 6. The CDR3 DNA reads as TGTGCCAGCAGCCGGACAGGGAGGCTCGAGCAGTACTTC. Translated: CASSRTGRLEQYF.

Here the CDR3 DNA reads TGTGCCACCAGTGATTTGGCAGCGGGGGGGCTTGGCAATGAGCAGTTCTTC. This gives the protein CATSDLAAGGLGNEQFF. This rearrangement joins TRBV24-1 to TRBJ2-1; 10 bases map to TRBD2. V was clipped by 0 bases and J by 6 bases; unmatched bases: 7. The CDR3 contains 17 residues. Per germline, CDR1 KGHDR and CDR2 SFDVKD.

V is TRBV19 and J is TRBJ2-1, with TRBD2 as a possible D gene (6 bases). The length of the CDR3 is 16 residues. The germline CDR1 and CDR2 sequences are LNHDA and SQIVND (reference sequence). Between the trimmed V and J ends, which lost 3 bases and 2 bases, there was a span of 14 bases. The CDR3 loop is CASSIGGTFAYNEQFF. The CDR3 DNA is TGTGCCAGTAGTATCGGGGGTACCTTCGCCTACAATGAGCAGTTCTTC. The complete variable domain, with remaining parts taken from reference TRBV19 and TRBJ2-1, reads DGGITQSPKYLFRKEGQNVTLSCEQNLNHDAMYWYRQDPGQGLRLIYYSQIVNDFQKGDIAEGYSVSREKKESFPLTVTSAQKNPTAFYLCASSIGGTFAYNEQFFGPGTRLTVL.

This clone occurred a few times. The chain carries TRBV5-1 and TRBJ1-4, with D hard to call. V lost 3 bases to trimming and J lost 0 bases, with 12 bases between them. The CDR3 is 16 amino acids. CDR1 SGHRS and CDR2 YFSETQ come from the germline V gene. In nucleotides, the CDR3 is TGCGCCAGCAGCTCGCAACCCGGGACAACTAATGAAAAACTGTTTTTT. Protein sequence: CASSSQPGTTNEKLFF.

The chain combines TRBV9 with TRBJ1-1, with 10 bases lining up with TRBD1. The CDR3 loop spans 15 amino acids. The ends lost 0 bases at V and 5 bases at J; junction bases unmatched: 4. Germline V gene sequence: CDR1 SGDLS, CDR2 YYNGEE. The CDR3 sequence is CASSVGQGARTEAFF. Here the CDR3 DNA reads TGTGCCAGCAGCGTAGGACAGGGGGCGCGAACTGAAGCTTTCTTT.

The J gene is TRBJ1-5, the V gene TRBV6-6, with a tentative D call TRBD1 (5 bases). The CDR3 has 14 amino acids. The V gene's germline CDR1 is MNHNY and CDR2 SVGAGI (reference sequence). Trimming stripped 9 bases from V and 4 bases from J, with 16 bases between. The CDR3, as DNA: TGTGCCAGTAGTAAGGCTTCAGGGAATCAGCCCCAGCATTTT. As protein: CASSKASGNQPQHF.

V usage is TRBV5-5 and J usage is TRBJ2-2; no definite D call. The CDR3 has 17 residues. Germline-derived CDR1 and CDR2 are SGHKS and YYEKEE (reference sequence). Trimming left V 0 bases short and J 7 bases short, with 19 bases between. CDR3 DNA sequence: TGTGCCAGCAGCTTGGTCGATGCGGAGATCACGGGCGGGGAGCTGTTTTTT. Amino acid sequence: CASSLVDAEITGGELFF.

V usage is TRBV11-2 and J usage is TRBJ2-5, with 9 bases fitting TRBD1. Germline trimming cut 3 bases from V and 4 bases from J; bases unmatched to any gene: 9. CDR1 is SGHAT and CDR2 is FQNNGV in the germline V gene. The CDR3 totals 16 residues. The CDR3 is CASSFGTGQPRETQYF. CDR3 in DNA: TGTGCCAGCAGCTTCGGGACAGGGCAGCCTCGAGAGACCCAGTACTTC.

V gene TRBV9 combines with J gene TRBJ1-3, with a possible D match to TRBD1 (6 bases). Germline CDR1 is SGDLS and CDR2 is YYNGEE. The CDR3 covers 15 residues. With 4 bases removed from V and 4 bases from J, the gap between germline ends came to 15 bases. The CDR3 protein is CASSSALDRGNTIYF. CDR3 DNA: TGTGCCAGCAGCTCAGCCCTGGACAGAGGAAACACCATATATTTT.

The genes are TRBV15 and TRBJ1-5; D not resolved. The germline V and J ends were trimmed by 0 bases and 6 bases, with 12 bases remaining between them. The CDR3 runs 15 residues. Germline CDR1 LNHNV, CDR2 YYDKDF (reference sequence). The CDR3 loop is CATSRELTESQPQHF. CDR3 DNA: TGTGCCACCAGCAGAGAGTTGACGGAGAGTCAGCCCCAGCATTTT.

V is TRBV6-5 and J is TRBJ1-2; D call uncertain. V lost 5 bases to trimming and J lost 1 base, with 5 bases between them. Per germline, CDR1 MNHEY and CDR2 SVGAGI. CDR3 size: 12 residues. This CDR3 is CASSPVNYGYTF. In DNA form, the CDR3 reads TGTGCCAGCAGTCCGGTTAACTATGGCTACACCTTC.

CDR3 bases: TGTGCCAGCAGCCAGACTAGCGGGGCCCCTAACGGCGAGCAGTACTTC. Its protein is CASSQTSGAPNGEQYF. The rearrangement uses TRBV3-1 (or the pseudogene TRBV3-2) and TRBJ2-7; 11 bases are a match to TRBD2. The CDR3 length is 16 residues. J lost 6 bases, V lost 3 bases, and 10 bases had no gene match. Germline CDR1 LGHDT, CDR2 YNNKEL (reference sequence).

This chain links TRBV9 with TRBJ2-1; no clear D gene. The V end lost 2 bases, the J end lost 0 bases, and 9 bases lay between the germline ends. The CDR3 has 15 amino acids. Germline CDR1 reads SGDLS; CDR2 reads YYNGEE. CDR3 DNA: TGTGCCAGCAGCGTCTCTTCCTTCTCCTACAATGAGCAGTTCTTC. Protein product: CASSVSSFSYNEQFF.

This rearrangement joins TRBV27 to TRBJ1-4, with D possibly matching TRBD1 (5 bases). V was cut by 5 bases and J by 0 bases, with 13 bases left in between. Germline lookup yields CDR1 MNHEY and CDR2 SMNVEV (reference sequence). The CDR3 runs 16 residues. The CDR3 loop reads CASSPDREATNEKLFF. The CDR3 nucleotides are TGTGCCAGCAGTCCCGACAGAGAAGCAACTAATGAAAAACTGTTTTTT.

This clone came up many times. The chain links TRBV29-1 to TRBJ1-4; 8 bases map to TRBD1. This CDR3 spans 14 amino acids. V lost 5 bases to trimming and J lost 8 bases; unmatched junction nucleotides: 10. Germline values: CDR1 SQVTM, CDR2 ANQGSEA. This CDR3 reads CSVYTGGSGEKLFF. Written as DNA, the CDR3 is TGCAGCGTTTATACAGGGGGGAGTGGGGAAAAACTGTTTTTT.